The rows below give T cell receptor beta chains drawn from one sample of a study of blood T cells in healthy people across ages. Using its own MiXCR run on the 5' RACE reads, TCRdb lists one record per CDR3 protein. Of around 800,000 distinct CDR3 sequences in the sample, 25% to 30% are singletons; the top ten hold 2.5% to 3.5%. This same sample was also taken into another study, of T cells of mothers and their children.

The sample comprised blood. Receptors were obtained from a boy aged 10-17 years in good health. Both conserved end residues are part of each CDR3. Fields, in order: V gene, clone size, J gene, CDR3 length, D gene, CDR3 protein, CDR3 DNA. The D gene is left open where the match is weak. Clone size appears in some rows only: once, few, many, or a class for an expanded clone.

V gene: TRBV28; clone size: NA; J gene: TRBJ2-5; CDR3 length: 15; D gene: TRBD2; CDR3 protein: CASSPNLAGQETQYF; CDR3 DNA: TGTGCCAGCAGTCCTAACCTAGCGGGACAAGAGACCCAGTACTTC
V gene: TRBV12-3/TRBV12-4; clone size: few; J gene: TRBJ2-1; CDR3 length: 12; D gene: TRBD2; CDR3 protein: CASSFERGPPFF; CDR3 DNA: TGTGCCAGCAGTTTTGAGCGGGGTCCCCCTTTCTTC
V gene: TRBV20-1; clone size: few; J gene: TRBJ1-4; CDR3 length: 13; D gene: NA; CDR3 protein: CSARGRGNEKLFF; CDR3 DNA: TGCAGTGCTAGAGGTAGGGGTAATGAAAAACTGTTTTTT
V gene: TRBV7-9; clone size: NA; J gene: TRBJ2-3; CDR3 length: 14; D gene: TRBD1; CDR3 protein: CASSSDREADTQYF; CDR3 DNA: TGTGCCAGCAGCTCGGACAGGGAGGCAGATACGCAGTATTTT
V gene: TRBV7-9; clone size: medium-sized; J gene: TRBJ2-4; CDR3 length: 12; D gene: NA; CDR3 protein: CASSLSGNIQYF; CDR3 DNA: TGTGCCAGCAGCTTATCCGGGAACATTCAGTACTTC
V gene: TRBV25-1; clone size: NA; J gene: TRBJ1-1; CDR3 length: 16; D gene: NA; CDR3 protein: CASLPHLGTDVAEAFF; CDR3 DNA: TGTGCCAGCCTACCACACCTTGGCACGGACGTTGCTGAAGCTTTCTTT
V gene: TRBV30; clone size: NA; J gene: TRBJ1-3; CDR3 length: 14; D gene: NA; CDR3 protein: CAWSAGSSGNTIYF; CDR3 DNA: TGTGCCTGGAGTGCCGGGAGCTCTGGAAACACCATATATTTT
V gene: TRBV6-5; clone size: NA; J gene: TRBJ1-2; CDR3 length: 15; D gene: TRBD1; CDR3 protein: CASSYNDRGQYGYTF; CDR3 DNA: TGTGCCAGCAGTTACAATGACAGGGGGCAGTATGGCTACACCTTC
V gene: TRBV11-2; clone size: few; J gene: TRBJ2-5; CDR3 length: 14; D gene: NA; CDR3 protein: CTSNLGAAWETQYF; CDR3 DNA: TGTACCAGCAACCTCGGTGCGGCCTGGGAGACCCAGTACTTC
V gene: TRBV25-1; clone size: NA; J gene: TRBJ2-5; CDR3 length: 16; D gene: TRBD2; CDR3 protein: CASRGSSGGAVETQYF; CDR3 DNA: TGTGCCAGCAGAGGGTCTAGCGGGGGGGCGGTCGAGACCCAGTACTTC
V gene: TRBV4-1; clone size: few; J gene: TRBJ2-2; CDR3 length: 17; D gene: NA; CDR3 protein: CASSRFPTGPRAGELFF; CDR3 DNA: TGCGCCAGCAGCCGCTTTCCCACCGGGCCGAGGGCCGGGGAGCTGTTTTTT
V gene: TRBV6-5; clone size: NA; J gene: TRBJ1-1; CDR3 length: 16; D gene: TRBD1; CDR3 protein: CASSYRNRGFNTEAFF; CDR3 DNA: TGTGCCAGCAGTTACCGTAACAGGGGTTTTAACACTGAAGCTTTCTTT
V gene: TRBV5-1; clone size: NA; J gene: TRBJ2-1; CDR3 length: 18; D gene: NA; CDR3 protein: CASSLVLGGRTTYNEQFF; CDR3 DNA: TGCGCCAGCAGCTTGGTCCTCGGTGGGCGAACTACCTACAATGAGCAGTTCTTC
V gene: TRBV5-5; clone size: few; J gene: TRBJ2-7; CDR3 length: 15; D gene: TRBD1; CDR3 protein: CASSFQGQGFYEQYF; CDR3 DNA: TGTGCCAGCAGCTTTCAGGGACAGGGGTTTTACGAGCAGTACTTC
V gene: TRBV10-3; clone size: few; J gene: TRBJ1-3; CDR3 length: 13; D gene: NA; CDR3 protein: CAISGVHGNTIYF; CDR3 DNA: TGTGCCATCAGTGGGGTCCATGGAAACACCATATATTTT
V gene: TRBV4-2; clone size: NA; J gene: TRBJ2-2; CDR3 length: 17; D gene: TRBD1; CDR3 protein: CASSQGGQGGNTGELFF; CDR3 DNA: TGTGCCAGCAGCCAAGGTGGACAGGGGGGGAACACCGGGGAGCTGTTTTTT
V gene: TRBV27; clone size: many; J gene: TRBJ2-5; CDR3 length: 13; D gene: NA; CDR3 protein: CASSLYGSGIPFF; CDR3 DNA: TGTGCCAGCAGTTTATACGGGTCGGGGATCCCGTTCTTC
V gene: TRBV20-1; clone size: once; J gene: TRBJ2-7; CDR3 length: 14; D gene: TRBD2; CDR3 protein: CGARGDRVSYEQYF; CDR3 DNA: TGCGGTGCCCGGGGGGACCGAGTCTCCTACGAGCAGTACTTC
V gene: TRBV18; clone size: few; J gene: TRBJ2-1; CDR3 length: 20; D gene: NA; CDR3 protein: CASSQPLSGGPSSSYNEQFF; CDR3 DNA: TGTGCCAGCTCACAACCTCTTAGTGGGGGGCCTTCTAGCTCCTACAATGAGCAGTTCTTC
V gene: TRBV9; clone size: few; J gene: TRBJ2-1; CDR3 length: 17; D gene: TRBD2; CDR3 protein: CASSVAPGAGGRNEQFF; CDR3 DNA: TGTGCCAGCAGCGTAGCGCCAGGAGCGGGGGGGAGAAATGAGCAGTTCTTC
V gene: TRBV7-3; clone size: NA; J gene: TRBJ2-2; CDR3 length: 15; D gene: TRBD1; CDR3 protein: CASSSGQGRTGELFF; CDR3 DNA: TGTGCCAGCAGCTCAGGACAGGGTCGGACCGGGGAGCTGTTTTTT
V gene: TRBV20-1; clone size: once; J gene: TRBJ2-7; CDR3 length: 15; D gene: NA; CDR3 protein: CSASKADTGFYEQYF; CDR3 DNA: TGCAGTGCTAGCAAAGCAGATACAGGGTTTTACGAGCAGTACTTC
V gene: TRBV7-2; clone size: few; J gene: TRBJ1-3; CDR3 length: 15; D gene: NA; CDR3 protein: CASSLVGVGLNTIYF; CDR3 DNA: TGTGCCAGCAGCTTAGTGGGCGTAGGTCTAAACACCATATATTTT
V gene: TRBV7-9; clone size: NA; J gene: TRBJ1-2; CDR3 length: 15; D gene: NA; CDR3 protein: CASSLRQRANYGYTF; CDR3 DNA: TGTGCCAGCAGCTTAAGGCAGAGAGCTAACTATGGCTACACCTTC
V gene: TRBV7-9; clone size: NA; J gene: TRBJ1-2; CDR3 length: 15; D gene: TRBD1; CDR3 protein: CASSLGQGSNYGYTF; CDR3 DNA: TGTGCCAGCAGCTTAGGACAGGGGAGCAACTATGGCTACACCTTC
V gene: TRBV9; clone size: NA; J gene: TRBJ2-3; CDR3 length: 16; D gene: TRBD2; CDR3 protein: CASSTRGALRTDTQYF; CDR3 DNA: TGTGCCAGCAGCACGCGGGGGGCTCTCCGCACAGATACGCAGTATTTT
V gene: TRBV7-9; clone size: few; J gene: TRBJ2-1; CDR3 length: 14; D gene: NA; CDR3 protein: CASSSTGTVDEQFF; CDR3 DNA: TGTGCCAGCAGCTCCACCGGGACGGTGGATGAGCAGTTCTTT
V gene: TRBV6-1; clone size: NA; J gene: TRBJ1-1; CDR3 length: 15; D gene: TRBD1; CDR3 protein: CASSGGTGLNTEAFF; CDR3 DNA: TGTGCCAGCAGTGGAGGGACAGGGCTGAACACTGAAGCTTTCTTT
V gene: TRBV6-2/TRBV6-3; clone size: NA; J gene: TRBJ1-4; CDR3 length: 17; D gene: NA; CDR3 protein: CASSYSYSGAVDEKLFF; CDR3 DNA: TGTGCCAGCAGTTACTCGTATTCGGGGGCGGTGGATGAAAAACTGTTTTTT
V gene: TRBV20-1; clone size: few; J gene: TRBJ2-2; CDR3 length: 14; D gene: NA; CDR3 protein: CSAKSGEDTGELFF; CDR3 DNA: TGCAGTGCCAAATCAGGGGAGGACACCGGGGAGCTGTTTTTT
V gene: TRBV12-3/TRBV12-4; clone size: NA; J gene: TRBJ2-1; CDR3 length: 15; D gene: NA; CDR3 protein: CASSLVAGDRYEQFF; CDR3 DNA: TGTGCCAGCAGTTTAGTTGCGGGGGACAGGTATGAGCAGTTCTTC
V gene: TRBV24-1; clone size: few; J gene: TRBJ1-2; CDR3 length: 12; D gene: NA; CDR3 protein: CATSVGDYGYTF; CDR3 DNA: TGTGCCACCAGTGTCGGAGACTATGGCTACACCTTC
V gene: TRBV5-5; clone size: few; J gene: TRBJ2-7; CDR3 length: 17; D gene: TRBD1; CDR3 protein: CASSPTLSGGGSYEQYF; CDR3 DNA: TGTGCCAGCAGCCCAACCCTGTCAGGGGGCGGCAGTTACGAGCAGTACTTC
V gene: TRBV5-1; clone size: once; J gene: TRBJ2-5; CDR3 length: 14; D gene: TRBD1; CDR3 protein: CASTGQGAQETQYF; CDR3 DNA: TGCGCCAGCACTGGACAGGGGGCCCAAGAGACCCAGTACTTC
V gene: TRBV29-1; clone size: NA; J gene: TRBJ2-3; CDR3 length: 13; D gene: NA; CDR3 protein: CSVDEAQGDTQYF; CDR3 DNA: TGCAGCGTTGACGAGGCCCAAGGAGATACGCAGTATTTT
V gene: TRBV2; clone size: NA; J gene: TRBJ2-2; CDR3 length: 15; D gene: NA; CDR3 protein: CASSEQPEGSGELFF; CDR3 DNA: TGTGCCAGCAGTGAACAGCCTGAGGGATCGGGGGAGCTGTTTTTT
V gene: TRBV2; clone size: NA; J gene: TRBJ2-5; CDR3 length: 15; D gene: TRBD2; CDR3 protein: CASSLAGAGKETQYF; CDR3 DNA: TGTGCCAGCAGTTTAGCGGGGGCGGGAAAAGAGACCCAGTACTTC
V gene: TRBV5-1; clone size: NA; J gene: TRBJ2-7; CDR3 length: 18; D gene: NA; CDR3 protein: CASSLSDAAARSSYEQYF; CDR3 DNA: TGCGCCAGCAGCTTGTCGGACGCGGCGGCAAGGAGCTCCTACGAGCAGTACTTC
V gene: TRBV12-3/TRBV12-4; clone size: NA; J gene: TRBJ2-4; CDR3 length: 14; D gene: NA; CDR3 protein: CASSFPALEDIQYF; CDR3 DNA: TGTGCCAGCAGTTTTCCGGCCCTAGAGGACATTCAGTACTTC